This paragraph covers one T cell receptor (beta chain) sequence. One end of the junction is discordant with germline, which a read error may explain. The data originate from a study of tumor and adjacent non-tumor tissue in lung cancer. No cell sorting was done before RNA was extracted from the tissue. This CDR3 has 15 residues. Germline V gene sequence: CDR1 SGHVS, CDR2 FQNEAQ. TCRbeta libraries were built with three rounds of nested PCR, modified from ARM-PCR. Via MiXCR, TCRdb re-called the multiplex PCR reads, giving one row per CDR3 protein. Of over 130,000 distinct CDR3 sequences in the sample, around 66% were seen once.

The TCR comes from a man in his sixties with small cell lung cancer. V usage is TRBV7-8 and J usage is TRBJ2-7; D is unresolved. Sequenced sample: lung tumor tissue. This CDR3 reads CATSLEYARPYEQYF. The CDR3 DNA is TGTGCCACCAGCCTCGAATACGCCAGGCCTTACGAACAGTACTTC.